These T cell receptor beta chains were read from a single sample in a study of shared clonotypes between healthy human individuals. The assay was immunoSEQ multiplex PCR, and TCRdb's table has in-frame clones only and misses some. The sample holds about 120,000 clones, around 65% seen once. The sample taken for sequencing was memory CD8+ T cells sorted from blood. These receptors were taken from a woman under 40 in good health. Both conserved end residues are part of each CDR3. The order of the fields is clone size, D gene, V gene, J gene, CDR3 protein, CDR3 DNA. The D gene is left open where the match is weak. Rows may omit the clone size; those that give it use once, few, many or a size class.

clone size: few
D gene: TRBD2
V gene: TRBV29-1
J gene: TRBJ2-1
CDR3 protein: CSVEDLLKRGTYNEQFF
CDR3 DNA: TGCAGCGTTGAAGATCTCTTAAAGCGGGGGACTTACAATGAGCAGTTCTTC

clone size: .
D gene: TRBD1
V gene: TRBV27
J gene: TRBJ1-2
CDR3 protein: CASSPARGRGYTF
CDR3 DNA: TGTGCCAGCAGTCCGGCCAGGGGGCGCGGCTACACCTTC

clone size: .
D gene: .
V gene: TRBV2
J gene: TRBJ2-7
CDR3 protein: CASSEAPRLAPYEQYF
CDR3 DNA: TGTGCCAGCAGTGAAGCCCCCCGGCTAGCGCCCTACGAGCAGTACTTC

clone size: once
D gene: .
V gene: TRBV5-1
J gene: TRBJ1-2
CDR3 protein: CASSLVTGGYGYTF
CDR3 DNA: TGCGCCAGCAGCTTGGTGACAGGCGGCTATGGCTACACCTTC

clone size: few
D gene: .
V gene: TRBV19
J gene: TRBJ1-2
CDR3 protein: CASSILATANYGYTF
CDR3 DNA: TGTGCCAGTAGTATATTGGCCACAGCTAACTATGGCTACACCTTC

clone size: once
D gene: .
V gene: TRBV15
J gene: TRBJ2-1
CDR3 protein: CATSGNLGYANEQFF
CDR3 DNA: TGTGCCACCAGCGGGAATCTGGGGTACGCTAATGAGCAGTTCTTC

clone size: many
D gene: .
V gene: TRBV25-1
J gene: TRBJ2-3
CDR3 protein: CASTGTSYSTDTQYF
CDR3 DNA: TGTGCCAGCACCGGGACAAGTTATAGCACAGATACGCAGTATTTT

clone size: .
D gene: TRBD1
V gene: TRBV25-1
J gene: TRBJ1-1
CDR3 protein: CASSGDRGHTEAFF
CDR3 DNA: TGTGCCAGCAGTGGTGACAGGGGGCACACTGAAGCTTTCTTT

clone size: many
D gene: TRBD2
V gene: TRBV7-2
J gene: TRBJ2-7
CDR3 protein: CASSYGIGLVYEQYF
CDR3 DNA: TGTGCCAGCAGTTACGGGATCGGACTAGTCTACGAGCAGTACTTC

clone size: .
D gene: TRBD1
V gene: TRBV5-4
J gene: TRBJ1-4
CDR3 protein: CASSRGTGGADEKLFF
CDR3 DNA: TGTGCCAGCAGCAGAGGGACAGGGGGCGCAGATGAAAAACTGTTTTTT

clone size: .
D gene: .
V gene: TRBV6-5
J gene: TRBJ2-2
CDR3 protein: CASRSNGELFF
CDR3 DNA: TGTGCCAGCCGTTCAAACGGGGAGCTGTTTTTT

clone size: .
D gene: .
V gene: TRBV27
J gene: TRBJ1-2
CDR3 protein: CASSLTESDGYTF
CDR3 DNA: TGTGCCAGCAGTTTAACAGAATCAGACGGCTACACCTTC

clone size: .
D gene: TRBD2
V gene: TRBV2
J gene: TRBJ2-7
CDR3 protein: CASSEGGRVGPSSYEQYF
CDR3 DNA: TGTGCCAGCAGTGAAGGAGGGAGGGTGGGCCCCAGCTCCTACGAGCAGTACTTC

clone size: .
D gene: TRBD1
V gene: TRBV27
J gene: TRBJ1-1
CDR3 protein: CASSFDRGSVNTEAFF
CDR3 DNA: TGTGCCAGCAGCTTCGACAGGGGAAGCGTGAACACTGAAGCTTTCTTT

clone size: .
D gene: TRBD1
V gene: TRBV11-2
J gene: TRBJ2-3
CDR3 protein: CASSLLRTGSVTDTQYF
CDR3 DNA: TGTGCCAGCAGCCTCCTACGGACAGGGAGTGTCACAGATACGCAGTATTTT

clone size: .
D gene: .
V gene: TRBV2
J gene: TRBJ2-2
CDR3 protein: CATQWGTAATGELFF
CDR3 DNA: TGTGCCACACAATGGGGGACTGCCGCTACCGGGGAGCTGTTTTTT

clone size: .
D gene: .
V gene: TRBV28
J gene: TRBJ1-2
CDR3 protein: CASSFWDKRSGYTF
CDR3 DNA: TGTGCCAGCAGTTTTTGGGACAAGAGGTCTGGCTACACCTTC

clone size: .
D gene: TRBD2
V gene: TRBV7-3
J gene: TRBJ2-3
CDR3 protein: CASSLGGTITDTQYF
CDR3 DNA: TGTGCCAGCAGCTTAGGTGGGACTATCACAGATACGCAGTATTTT

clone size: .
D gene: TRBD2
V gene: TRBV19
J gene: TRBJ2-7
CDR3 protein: CASSLVAGNSYEQYF
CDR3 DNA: TGTGCCAGTAGTCTCGTAGCGGGGAACTCCTACGAGCAGTACTTC

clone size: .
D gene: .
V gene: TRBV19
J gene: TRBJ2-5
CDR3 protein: CASSKGSSETQYF
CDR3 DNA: TGTGCCAGTAGTAAGGGGAGCTCGGAGACCCAGTACTTC

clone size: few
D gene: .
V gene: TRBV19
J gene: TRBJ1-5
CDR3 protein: CASSIRDSNQPQHF
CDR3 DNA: TGTGCCAGTAGTATTAGGGATAGCAATCAGCCCCAGCATTTT

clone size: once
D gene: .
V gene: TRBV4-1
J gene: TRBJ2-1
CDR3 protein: CASSPGAFPSYNEQFF
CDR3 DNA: TGCGCCAGCAGCCCCGGAGCGTTTCCGTCCTACAATGAGCAGTTCTTC

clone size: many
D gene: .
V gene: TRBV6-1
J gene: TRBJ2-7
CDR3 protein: CASSESSTAEQYF
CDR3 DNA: TGTGCCAGCAGTGAGTCGTCCACAGCCGAGCAGTACTTC

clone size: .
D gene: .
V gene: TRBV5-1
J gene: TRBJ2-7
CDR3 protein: CASSLALLGTNKYYEQYF
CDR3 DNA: TGCGCCAGCAGCTTGGCCCTCCTAGGGACGAACAAATACTACGAGCAGTACTTC

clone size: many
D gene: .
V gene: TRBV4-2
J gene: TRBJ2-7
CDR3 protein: CASSQDPGNELGEQYF
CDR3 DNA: TGTGCCAGCAGCCAGGACCCGGGAAATGAGCTGGGGGAGCAGTACTTC

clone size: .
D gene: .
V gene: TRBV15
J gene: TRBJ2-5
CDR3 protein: CATSRGGAAQYF
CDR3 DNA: TGTGCCACCAGCAGAGGAGGGGCGGCCCAGTACTTC

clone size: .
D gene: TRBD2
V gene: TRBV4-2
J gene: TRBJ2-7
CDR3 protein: CASSQDVLAGPFYEQYF
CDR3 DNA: TGTGCCAGCAGCCAAGATGTTCTAGCGGGACCGTTCTACGAGCAGTACTTC

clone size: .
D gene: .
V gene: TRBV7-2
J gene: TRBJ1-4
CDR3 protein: CASSRMREKLFF
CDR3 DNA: TGTGCCAGCAGCCGCATGAGAGAAAAACTGTTTTTT

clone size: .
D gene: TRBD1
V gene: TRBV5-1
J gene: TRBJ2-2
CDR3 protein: CASSLVSWDRVAGELFF
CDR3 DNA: TGCGCCAGCAGCTTGGTCTCGTGGGACAGGGTCGCCGGGGAGCTGTTTTTT

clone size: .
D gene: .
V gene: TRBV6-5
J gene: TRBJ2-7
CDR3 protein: CASCSPVPYEQYF
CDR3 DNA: TGTGCCAGCTGCTCCCCGGTCCCCTACGAGCAGTACTTC

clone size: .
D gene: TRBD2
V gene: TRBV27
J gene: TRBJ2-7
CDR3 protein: CASSALAEPPGEQYF
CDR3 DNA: TGTGCCAGCAGTGCCCTAGCGGAGCCCCCGGGGGAGCAGTACTTC

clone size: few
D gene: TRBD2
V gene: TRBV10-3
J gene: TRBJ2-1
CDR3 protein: CAISGGRLAGGPPYNEQFF
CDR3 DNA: TGTGCCATCAGTGGGGGGCGGCTAGCGGGAGGGCCACCCTACAATGAGCAGTTCTTC

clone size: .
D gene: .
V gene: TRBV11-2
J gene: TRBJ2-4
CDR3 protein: CASSLVPSGNIQYF
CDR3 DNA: TGTGCCAGCAGCTTAGTACCTTCGGGGAACATTCAGTACTTC

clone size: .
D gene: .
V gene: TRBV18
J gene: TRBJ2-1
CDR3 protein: CASSPYSQEFNEQFF
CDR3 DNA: TGTGCCAGCTCACCATATTCGCAGGAGTTCAATGAGCAGTTCTTC

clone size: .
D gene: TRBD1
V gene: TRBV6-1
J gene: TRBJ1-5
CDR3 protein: CASSDQGVGNQPQHF
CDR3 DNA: TGTGCCAGCAGTGATCAGGGGGTAGGCAATCAGCCCCAGCATTTT

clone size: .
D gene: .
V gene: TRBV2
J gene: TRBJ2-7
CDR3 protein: CASSEAGDTPYEQYF
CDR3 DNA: TGTGCCAGCAGTGAAGCTGGTGACACTCCCTACGAGCAGTACTTC

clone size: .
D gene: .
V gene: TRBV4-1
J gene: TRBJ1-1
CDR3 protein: CASSHGFGTEAFF
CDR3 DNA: TGCGCCAGCAGCCACGGCTTCGGCACTGAAGCTTTCTTT

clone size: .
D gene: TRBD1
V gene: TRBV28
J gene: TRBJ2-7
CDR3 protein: CASSSLDRAQYF
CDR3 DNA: TGTGCCAGCAGTTCCCTAGACAGGGCGCAGTACTTC

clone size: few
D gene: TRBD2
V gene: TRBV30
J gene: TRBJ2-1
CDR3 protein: CAWTRKGLADNEQFF
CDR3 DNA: TGTGCCTGGACCCGAAAGGGACTAGCAGACAATGAGCAGTTCTTC

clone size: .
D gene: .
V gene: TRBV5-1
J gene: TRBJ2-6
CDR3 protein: CASSWRRIAGANVLTF
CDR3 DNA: TGCGCCAGCAGCTGGAGGCGGATTGCCGGGGCCAACGTCCTGACTTTC

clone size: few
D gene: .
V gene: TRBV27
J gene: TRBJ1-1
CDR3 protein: CASKRQEMNTEAFF
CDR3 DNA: TGTGCCAGCAAAAGACAGGAGATGAACACTGAAGCTTTCTTT

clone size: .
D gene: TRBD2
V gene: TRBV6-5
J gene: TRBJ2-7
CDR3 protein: CATRDYQGYEQYF
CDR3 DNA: TGTGCCACTCGGGACTACCAAGGCTACGAGCAGTACTTC

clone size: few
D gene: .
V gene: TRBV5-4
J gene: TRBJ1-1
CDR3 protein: CASSFGVGNTEAFF
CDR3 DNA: TGTGCCAGCAGCTTCGGAGTGGGGAACACTGAAGCTTTCTTT

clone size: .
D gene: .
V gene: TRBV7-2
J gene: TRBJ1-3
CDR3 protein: CASSLGMSGNTIYF
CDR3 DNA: TGTGCCAGCAGCTTAGGGATGTCTGGAAACACCATATATTTT

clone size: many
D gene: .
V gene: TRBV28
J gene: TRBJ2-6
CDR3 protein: CASSFPGGTNVLTF
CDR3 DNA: TGTGCCAGCAGTTTCCCCGGGGGTACCAACGTCCTGACTTTC

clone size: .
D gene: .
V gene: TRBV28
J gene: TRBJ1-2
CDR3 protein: CASSSPHRVAGYTF
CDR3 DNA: TGTGCCAGCAGTTCCCCCCACAGGGTCGCTGGCTACACCTTC

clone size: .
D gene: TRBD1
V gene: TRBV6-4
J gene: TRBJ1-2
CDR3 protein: CASSDLQGANGYTF
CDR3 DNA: TGTGCCAGCAGTGACCTTCAGGGGGCTAATGGCTACACCTTC

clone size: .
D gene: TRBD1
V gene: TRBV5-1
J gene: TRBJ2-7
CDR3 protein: CASSFQQGASYEQYF
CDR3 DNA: TGCGCCAGCAGCTTCCAACAGGGGGCCTCCTACGAGCAGTACTTC

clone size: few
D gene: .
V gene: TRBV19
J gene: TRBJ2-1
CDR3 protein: CASKGGLEQFF
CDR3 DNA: TGTGCCAGTAAGGGGGGCCTTGAGCAGTTCTTC

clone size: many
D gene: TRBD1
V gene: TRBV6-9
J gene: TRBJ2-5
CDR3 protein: CASSYTSRDREQETQYF
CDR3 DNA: TGTGCCAGCAGTTATACCTCCCGGGACAGGGAGCAAGAGACCCAGTACTTC

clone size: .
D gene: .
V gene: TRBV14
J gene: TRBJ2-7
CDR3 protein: CASSHVEGSEQYF
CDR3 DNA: TGTGCCAGCAGCCACGTGGAGGGATCCGAGCAGTACTTC

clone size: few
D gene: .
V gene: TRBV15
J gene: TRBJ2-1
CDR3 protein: CATSREPEGGYNEQFF
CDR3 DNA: TGTGCCACCAGCAGAGAGCCCGAGGGAGGTTACAATGAGCAGTTCTTC

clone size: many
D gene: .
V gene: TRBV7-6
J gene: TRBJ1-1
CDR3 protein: CASSFVGDAFF
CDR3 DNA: TGTGCCAGCAGCTTTGTAGGGGATGCTTTCTTT